The T cell receptor beta chain under discussion was sequenced for a study of cytomegalovirus exposure and HLA in healthy donors. This clone was observed a handful of times. The PCR used 60 Vbeta and 13 Jbeta primers. The protocol was immunoSEQ multiplex PCR, while the TCRdb copy is restricted to in-frame clones and leaves out a portion. Of around 150,000 clones listed, 65% to 80% are singletons. The sequenced sample consisted of PBMCs. This sequence originates from a man in his forties in good health and CMV-seronegative.

The CDR3 loop is CASSLDPRWSWEQYF. In DNA form, the CDR3 reads TGTGCCAGCAGCCTCGACCCACGCTGGAGCTGGGAGCAGTACTTC. The chain couples TRBV7-2 to TRBJ2-7; no definite D call. V was cut by 5 bases and J by 7 bases, with 21 bases left in between. This CDR3 is built from 15 residues. CDR1 and CDR2 from the germline V gene are SGHTA and FQGNSA.